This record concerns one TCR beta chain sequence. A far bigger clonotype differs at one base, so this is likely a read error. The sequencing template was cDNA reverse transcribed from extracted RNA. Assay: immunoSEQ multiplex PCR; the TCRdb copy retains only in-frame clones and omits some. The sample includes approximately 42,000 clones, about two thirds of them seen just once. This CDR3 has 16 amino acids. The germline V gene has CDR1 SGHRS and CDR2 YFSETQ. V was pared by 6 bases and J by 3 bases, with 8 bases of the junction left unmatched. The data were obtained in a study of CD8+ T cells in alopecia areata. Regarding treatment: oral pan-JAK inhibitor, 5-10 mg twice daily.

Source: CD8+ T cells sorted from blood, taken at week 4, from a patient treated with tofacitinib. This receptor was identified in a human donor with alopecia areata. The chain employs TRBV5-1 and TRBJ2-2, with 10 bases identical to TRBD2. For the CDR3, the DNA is TGCGCCAGCATATCCGGGACTAGCGAGTACACCGGGGAGCTGTTTTTT. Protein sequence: CASISGTSEYTGELFF.